The clone carrying this T cell receptor beta chain showed up just a few times. Its target is not known. One end of the junction fails to match germline, which may point to a read error. The germline gives CDR1 LGHNA, CDR2 YSLEER. This CDR3 has 13 amino acids. Primed by a sample-barcoded 5' primer and a J-beta primer mix, a second PCR proceeded for 7 to 11 cycles. TCRdb re-analysed the 5' RACE reads in MiXCR, keeping a single row per CDR3 protein. In the table there are some 640,000 distinct CDR3 sequences, less than 35% of which are singletons. This entry comes from a study of blood T cells in healthy people across ages. General study points: Samples with more naive T cells showed higher observed beta diversity. Whereas aged donors had fewer naive CD4+ cells, long-lived donors had more of them and higher diversity.

This receptor was obtained from a woman older than 75 in good health. Sequencing used blood. The chain joins TRBV4-3 to TRBJ1-2, with TRBD1 matching 7 bases. Written as DNA, the CDR3 is TGCGCCAGCAGCCAAGACGCCTTAGGGGGCTGCACCTTC. Amino acid sequence: CASSQDALGGCTF.